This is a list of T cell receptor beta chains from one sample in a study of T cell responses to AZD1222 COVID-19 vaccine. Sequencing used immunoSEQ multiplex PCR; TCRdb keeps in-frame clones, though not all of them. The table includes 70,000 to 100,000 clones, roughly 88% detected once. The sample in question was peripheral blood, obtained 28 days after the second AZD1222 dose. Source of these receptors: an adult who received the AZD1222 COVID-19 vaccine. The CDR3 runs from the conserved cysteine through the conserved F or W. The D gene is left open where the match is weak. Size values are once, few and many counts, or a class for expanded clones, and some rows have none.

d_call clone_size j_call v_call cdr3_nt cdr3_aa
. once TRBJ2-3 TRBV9 TGTGCCAGCAGCGTAGCAGGGGCCGATACGCAGTATTTT CASSVAGADTQYF
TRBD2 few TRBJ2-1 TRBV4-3 TGCGCCAGCAGCCAAGATCCTGAGACTAGCCCATACAATGAGCAGTTCTTC CASSQDPETSPYNEQFF
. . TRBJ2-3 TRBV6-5 TGTGCCAGCAGTTACGTTGACTCTACTAGCACAGATACGCAGTATTTT CASSYVDSTSTDTQYF
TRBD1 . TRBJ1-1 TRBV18 TGTGCCAGCTCACCAGACAGGACAGGGACTGAAGCTTTCTTT CASSPDRTGTEAFF
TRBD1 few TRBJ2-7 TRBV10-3 TGTGCCATCAGCTCCCGGACAGGGAAATTCTACGAGCAGTACTTC CAISSRTGKFYEQYF
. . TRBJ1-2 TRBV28 TGTGCCAGTGCCGGGGGATCTCGGGGAGGCTACACCTTC CASAGGSRGGYTF
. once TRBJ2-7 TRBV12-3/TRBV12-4 TGTGCCACACAGGGAGGCTACGAGCAGTACTTC CATQGGYEQYF
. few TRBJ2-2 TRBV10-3 TGTGCCACCTTCGAGGTGACTTCGAACACCGGGGAGCTGTTTTTT CATFEVTSNTGELFF
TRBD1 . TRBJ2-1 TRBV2 TGTGCCAGCAGTGAAGACAGGGGCCTCGATGAGCAGTTCTTC CASSEDRGLDEQFF
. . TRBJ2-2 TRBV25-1 TGTGCCAGCAGTGAATTGGGGCAGGAGAACACCGGGGAGCTGTTTTTT CASSELGQENTGELFF
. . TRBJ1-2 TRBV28 TGTGCCAGCAGTTCAGGGGATAGTGGCTACACCTTC CASSSGDSGYTF
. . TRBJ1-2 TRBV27 TGTGCCAGCCGATCTCTCGGACAGAACTATGGCTACACCTTC CASRSLGQNYGYTF
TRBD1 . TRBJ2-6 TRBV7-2 TGTGCCAGCAGCTTGGACAGGGTTGGGGATGGGGCCAACGTCCTGACTTTC CASSLDRVGDGANVLTF
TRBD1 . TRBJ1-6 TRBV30 TGTGCCTGGAGTCCCGGACAGGGGGCGGTTTCACCCCTCCACTTT CAWSPGQGAVSPLHF
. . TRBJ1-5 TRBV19 TGTGCCAGTAGTATGGGGTCAGGGTCTCATCAGCCCCAGCATTTT CASSMGSGSHQPQHF
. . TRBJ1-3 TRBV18 TGTGCCAGCTCCCGGGGACAAACCTCTGGAAACACCATATATTTT CASSRGQTSGNTIYF
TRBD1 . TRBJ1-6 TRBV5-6 TGTGCCAGCAGCCCGCAGGGGGCGGCCTATAATTCACCCCTCCACTTT CASSPQGAAYNSPLHF
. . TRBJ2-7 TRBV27 TGTGCCAGCAGCAGAAGAAGGGACACTCCCTACGAGCAGTACTTC CASSRRRDTPYEQYF
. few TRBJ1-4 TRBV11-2 TGTGCCAGCAGCCAGCTCGGACTGGGCCCGGGTGAAAAACTGTTTTTT CASSQLGLGPGEKLFF
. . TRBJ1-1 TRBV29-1 TGCAGCGAAGGGGACGGTAACACTGAAGCTTTCTTT CSEGDGNTEAFF
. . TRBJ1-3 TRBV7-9 TGTGCCAGCAGCCCCAGTGGCTCTGGAAACACCATATATTTT CASSPSGSGNTIYF
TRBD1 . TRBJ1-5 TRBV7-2 TGTGCCAGCAGCCCGGACAGGGGTGGCAATCAGCCCCAGCATTTT CASSPDRGGNQPQHF
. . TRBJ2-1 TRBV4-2 TGTGCCAGCAGCCAAGGGAGCGAGGGGAGAAATGAGCAGTTCTTC CASSQGSEGRNEQFF
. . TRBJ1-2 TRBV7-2 TGTGCCAGCAGCATAGCTTCCCGACAGGCCCTAGGTTCTAACTATGGCTACACCTTC CASSIASRQALGSNYGYTF
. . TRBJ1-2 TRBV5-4 TGTGCCAGCAGCTTGGGACAGGCTTTAGATGGCTACACCTTC CASSLGQALDGYTF
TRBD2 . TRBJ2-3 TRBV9 TGTGCCAGCAGCTCGGGACTAGCGGCTAGCACAGATACGCAGTATTTT CASSSGLAASTDTQYF
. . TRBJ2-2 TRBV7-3 TGTGCCAGCAGCCCGGGAACCTCCGGGGAGCTGTTTTTT CASSPGTSGELFF
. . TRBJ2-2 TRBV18 TGTGCCAGCTCACCAACAGGGAACACCGGGGAGCTGTTTTTT CASSPTGNTGELFF
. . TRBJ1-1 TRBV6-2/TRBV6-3 TGTGCCAGCAGTTACAGACAATTGAACACTGAAGCTTTCTTT CASSYRQLNTEAFF